The 32 T cell receptor beta chains below come from one sample, sequenced in a study of cytomegalovirus exposure and HLA in healthy donors. The PCR employed 60 Vbeta primers together with 13 Jbeta primers. Assay: immunoSEQ multiplex PCR; the TCRdb copy retains only in-frame clones and omits some. This sample yields approximately 93,000 clones, of which 78% are seen a single time; about 3% belongs to the top ten. The sample comprised PBMCs. Every receptor here comes from a woman between 35 and 50 years old in good health and CMV-seronegative.

The chain joins TRBV11-2 to TRBJ1-2; TRBD1 might be the D (6 bases). With 5 bases removed from V and 0 bases from J, the gap between germline ends came to 13 bases. The CDR3 loop spans 15 amino acids. Germline assignment: CDR1 SGHAT and CDR2 FQNNGV. Here the CDR3 reads CASSPGQLPNYGYTF. CDR3 coding DNA: TGTGCCAGCAGCCCCGGACAGCTCCCTAACTATGGCTACACCTTC.

The genes are TRBV7-8 and TRBJ1-2, with D uncertain. The germline V and J ends were trimmed by 3 bases and 4 bases, with 9 bases remaining between them. Germline CDR1 and CDR2: SGHVS and FQNEAQ. There are 13 residues in the CDR3. CDR3 in DNA: TGTGCCAGCAGCTTTGGGGAGAGCTATGGCTACACCTTC. It specifies CASSFGESYGYTF.

This clone has only a few counts. The chain has TRBV9 and TRBJ2-2, with D maybe TRBD2 (5 bases). CDR3 length equals 15 residues. The V gene lost 2 bases and the J gene lost 3 bases, with 11 bases spanning the gap. From germline, CDR1 is SGDLS and CDR2 YYNGEE. The CDR3 DNA is TGTGCCAGCAGCGTCGGGATAACAGACACCGGGGAGCTGTTTTTT. It codes for CASSVGITDTGELFF. Combining the CDR3 with reference TRBV9 and TRBJ2-2 gives the whole variable domain DSGVTQTPKHLITATGQRVTLRCSPRSGDLSVYWYQQSLDQGLQFLIQYYNGEERAKGNILERFSAQQFPDLHSELNLSSLELGDSALYFCASSVGITDTGELFFGEGSRLTVL.

This clone was counted a few times. This chain joins TRBV5-6 and TRBJ2-7, with TRBD1 matching 9 bases. The CDR3 consists of 15 residues. Germline V lookup: CDR1 SGHDT, CDR2 YYEEEE. J gave up 1 base and V 4 bases, and 6 bases lay outside the gene matches. The CDR3 reads CASSGTGTGSYEQYF. The DNA of the CDR3 is TGTGCCAGCAGCGGAACCGGGACAGGGTCCTACGAGCAGTACTTC.

The sample holds one count of this clone. The rearrangement joins TRBV5-4 to TRBJ2-7; 8 nucleotides line up with TRBD2. The V segment lost 4 bases and the J segment 2 bases; nucleotides outside the gene matches: 2. Germline CDR1 reads SGHNT; CDR2 reads YYREEE (reference sequence). The CDR3 loop spans 13 amino acids. CDR3 region: CASSREGTYEQYF. CDR3 nucleotides: TGTGCCAGCAGCCGGGAGGGCACCTACGAGCAGTACTTC.

This CDR3 is CASRGGGALEKLFF. DNA of the CDR3: TGTGCCAGCAGGGGAGGCGGGGCTCTTGAAAAACTGTTTTTT. The chain has TRBV28 and TRBJ1-4, with TRBD1 as a possible D gene (5 bases). Germline assignment: CDR1 MDHEN and CDR2 SYDVKM. Trimming took off 6 bases at V and 7 bases at J, with 15 bases between the two ends. The CDR3 totals 14 residues.

The table lists this clone with a few counts. The chain recombines TRBV7-2 with TRBJ1-3; TRBD1 might be the D (5 bases). CDR3 size: 15 residues. The germline gives CDR1 SGHTA, CDR2 FQGNSA. V lost 3 bases to trimming and J lost 8 bases, with 17 bases between them. In DNA form, the CDR3 reads TGTGCCAGCAGCTTTACGGCCCAGGGCTGGGACACCATATATTTT. Its translation is CASSFTAQGWDTIYF.

This clone was observed many times. The V and J genes are TRBV7-9 and TRBJ2-7; D gene uncertain. This CDR3 is built from 15 residues. CDR1 SEHNR and CDR2 FQNEAQ come from the germline V gene (reference sequence). V lost 5 bases, J lost 0 bases, and 14 bases lay in between. This CDR3 reads CASSPGSAYSYEQYF. Written as DNA, the CDR3 is TGTGCCAGCAGCCCTGGCAGCGCTTACTCCTACGAGCAGTACTTC.

J is TRBJ2-1 and V is TRBV6-5; 9 bases are shared with TRBD2. The CDR3 is made up of 14 amino acids. Germline V gene data show CDR1 as MNHEY and CDR2 as SVGAGI. Trimming at V came to 7 bases and at J to 9 bases, leaving 10 bases not matched to a gene. The CDR3 coding sequence is TGTGCCAGCATCGCTGGCGGGAGGGCTAGTGAGCAGTTCTTC. This sequence encodes CASIAGGRASEQFF.

The chain employs TRBV2 and TRBJ2-5; TRBD1 is a possible D gene (7 bases). V lost 8 bases and J 1 base, leaving 14 bases between the germline ends. The CDR3 has 14 amino acids. CDR1 SNHLY and CDR2 FYNNEI come from the germline V gene. CDR3: CASQEGQIQETQYF. The DNA of the CDR3 is TGTGCCAGCCAGGAGGGACAGATCCAAGAGACCCAGTACTTC. The full variable domain, in which reference TRBV2 and TRBJ2-5 provide the parts outside the CDR3, is EPEVTQTPSHQVTQMGQEVILRCVPISNHLYFYWYRQILGQKVEFLVSFYNNEISEKSEIFDDQFSVERPDGSNFTLKIRSTKLEDSAMYFCASQEGQIQETQYFGPGTRLLVL.

This chain connects TRBV7-9 to TRBJ1-5; possibly TRBD1 for D (6 bases). Germline-derived CDR1 and CDR2 are SEHNR and FQNEAQ (reference sequence). Trimming pared 3 bases from V and 4 bases from J, leaving 10 bases between. This CDR3 is built from 14 residues. The CDR3 DNA sequence: TGTGCCAGCAGCTTCAGACAGGTGAATCAGCCCCAGCATTTT. This sequence encodes CASSFRQVNQPQHF.

The chain links TRBV5-1 to TRBJ2-1; D possibly corresponds to TRBD1 (6 bases). There are 14 residues in the CDR3. Germline V CDR1 and CDR2: SGHRS, YFSETQ. V was pared by 0 bases and J by 9 bases, with 13 bases between. The CDR3 DNA sequence: TGCGCCAGCAGCTTGGTTGATACAGGGACTGAGCAGTTCTTC. It yields the protein CASSLVDTGTEQFF.

The chain uses TRBV6-6 and TRBJ1-5, with D unresolved. The CDR3 runs 15 residues. Germline CDR1 and CDR2: MNHNY and SVGAGI (reference sequence). V lost 0 bases to trimming and J lost 8 bases, with 14 bases between them. CDR3 protein: CASSYSVQATEPQHF. CDR3 nucleotide sequence: TGTGCCAGCAGTTACTCCGTGCAGGCCACGGAGCCCCAGCATTTT.

This clone showed up just a few times. V and J are TRBV11-2 and TRBJ1-1; 11 bases are a match to TRBD1. V gave up 4 bases and J gave up 7 bases; unmatched junction bases: 5. The V gene's germline CDR1 is SGHAT and CDR2 FQNNGV. This CDR3 is 14 amino acids long. CDR3 protein: CASSSRTGGVEAFF. CDR3 DNA: TGTGCCAGCAGCTCCCGGACAGGGGGCGTTGAAGCTTTCTTT.

This chain uses TRBV2 with TRBJ1-3, with D perhaps matching TRBD1 (5 bases). V was pared by 4 bases and J by 6 bases, with 13 bases between. Germline V lookup: CDR1 SNHLY, CDR2 FYNNEI. CDR3 size: 14 residues. The CDR3 sequence: CASSVQVGVNTIYF. In DNA, the CDR3 is TGTGCCAGCAGTGTACAGGTTGGCGTAAACACCATATATTTT.

This clone was counted between two and nine times. The chain employs TRBV5-5 and TRBJ2-1; tentatively, D is TRBD2 (6 bases). This CDR3 spans 12 amino acids. V was clipped by 6 bases and J by 7 bases, with 11 bases between them. Germline V CDR1 and CDR2: SGHKS, YYEKEE (reference sequence). CDR3 sequence: CASTTGLNEQFF. CDR3 DNA sequence: TGTGCCAGCACGACCGGACTAAATGAGCAGTTCTTC. Variable domain in full (rest from reference TRBV5-5 and TRBJ2-1): DAGVTQSPTHLIKTRGQQVTLRCSPISGHKSVSWYQQVLGQGPQFIFQYYEKEERGRGNFPDRFSARQFPNYSSELNVNALLLGDSALYLCASTTGLNEQFFGPGTRLTVL.

The chain carries TRBV5-1 and TRBJ1-4; 7 nucleotides line up with TRBD1. V was clipped by 7 bases and J by 5 bases; unmatched bases: 8. CDR3 size: 14 residues. CDR1 and CDR2 (germline): SGHRS, YFSETQ. CDR3 residues: CASGTRGVNEKLFF. In DNA, the CDR3 is TGCGCCAGCGGTACCAGGGGGGTAAATGAAAAACTGTTTTTT.

The chain is built from TRBV6-1 and TRBJ2-1; 13 bases are a match to TRBD2. The germline CDR1 and CDR2 sequences are MNHNS and SASEGT. This CDR3 region has 15 residues. J was trimmed by 9 bases and V by 8 bases; bases with no gene match: 10. The CDR3 DNA reads as TGTGCCAGCCATTTTGAGACTAGCGGGAGGTGTGAGCAGTTCTTC. Translating it yields CASHFETSGRCEQFF.

The table lists this clone with a count of one. The rearrangement joins TRBV6-7 to TRBJ1-2; possibly TRBD1 for D (6 bases). TRBV6-7 is flagged as an ORF with uncertain function. Trimming took off 4 bases at V and 0 bases at J, with 12 bases between the two ends. This CDR3 is 15 amino acids long. CDR3 amino acids: CASSSRGRANYGYTF. CDR3 coding DNA: TGTGCCAGCAGTTCCAGGGGCAGAGCTAACTATGGCTACACCTTC.

The chain links TRBV18 to TRBJ1-1, with 8 bases matching TRBD1. The CDR3 extends over 19 amino acids. With 0 bases clipped from V and 0 bases from J, the junction kept 12 bases outside the gene matches. Germline V CDR1 and CDR2: KGHSH, LQKENI. This CDR3 is CASSPPLPGGYGVNTEAFF. As DNA, the CDR3 is TGTGCCAGCTCACCACCCCTCCCAGGGGGCTACGGTGTGAACACTGAAGCTTTCTTT.

The V call is TRBV5-1, the J call TRBJ2-7; TRBD2 is a possible D gene (5 bases). Germline CDR1 reads SGHRS; CDR2 reads YFSETQ. V was trimmed by 2 bases and J by 4 bases, leaving 10 bases between them. The CDR3 spans 13 residues. CDR3 protein: CASSLGRFYEQYF. The DNA of the CDR3 is TGCGCCAGCAGCTTAGGGAGATTTTACGAGCAGTACTTC.

Comments on this clone: Other DNA sequences of this sample code for an identical CDR3. J is TRBJ1-2 and V is TRBV25-1; 7 bases are a match to TRBD1. The CDR3 is made up of 15 amino acids. Germline V lookup: CDR1 MGHDK, CDR2 SYGVNS. V dropped 0 bases and J dropped 4; count of bases not matched to a gene: 5. The CDR3 is CASSEYKGAGYGYTF. As DNA, the CDR3 is TGTGCCAGCAGTGAATATAAGGGGGCCGGCTATGGCTACACCTTC.

The V gene is TRBV18, the J gene TRBJ1-2, with D perhaps matching TRBD1 (5 bases). Trimming cost V 3 bases and J 7 bases, with 18 bases left between them. Germline CDR1 KGHSH, CDR2 LQKENI. CDR3 length: 15 amino acids. The CDR3 DNA sequence: TGTGCCAGCTCACCGTTTGGGGGGATTGACCTTGGCTACACCTTC. Protein sequence: CASSPFGGIDLGYTF.

This clone occurred once. The CDR3 is CASSISGRGTGELFF. CDR3 nucleotide sequence: TGTGCCAGCAGCATAAGCGGGAGGGGAACCGGGGAGCTGTTTTTT. The chain combines TRBV11-2 with TRBJ2-2; the match to TRBD2 covers 10 bases. Losses at the gene ends were 5 bases for V and 5 bases for J; bases not matched to a gene: 5. In germline, CDR1 is SGHAT, CDR2 FQNNGV. This CDR3 comprises 15 residues.

The J gene is TRBJ2-3, the V gene TRBV21-1; the table's TRBD2 call for D was not verified on the DNA. TRBV21-1 represents a pseudogene. The CDR3 runs to 15 residues. The CDR3 region is CASSARTSGTDTQYF. The CDR3, as DNA: TGTGCCAGCAGCGCTCGGACTAGCGGCACAGATACGCAGTATTTT.

J is TRBJ2-5 and V is TRBV25-1; D might be TRBD2 (6 bases). The CDR3 spans 14 residues. The V gene's germline CDR1 is MGHDK and CDR2 SYGVNS. The ends were cut back, 3 bases at V and 1 base at J, with 9 bases in the middle. Here the CDR3 DNA reads TGTGCCAGCAGTGAGGGAGGAGTCCAAGAGACCCAGTACTTC. Encoded protein: CASSEGGVQETQYF.

The V call is TRBV7-9, the J call TRBJ1-2, with TRBD1 matching 7 bases. Losses at the gene ends were 4 bases for V and 6 bases for J; bases not matched to a gene: 5. The CDR3 is 13 amino acids. Germline CDR1 is SEHNR and CDR2 is FQNEAQ (reference sequence). CDR3 in DNA: TGTGCCAGCAGCTCGTTCACAGGGGATGGCTACACCTTC. As protein: CASSSFTGDGYTF.

The genes are TRBV18 and TRBJ1-2; D ambiguous. The CDR3 spans 13 residues. CDR1 KGHSH and CDR2 LQKENI come from the germline V gene. V was pared by 6 bases and J by 7 bases, with 15 bases between. The CDR3 sequence is CASSHGPDSGYTF. The CDR3 coding sequence is TGTGCCAGCTCGCACGGCCCCGACTCTGGCTACACCTTC.

The chain joins TRBV27 to TRBJ2-4; TRBD1 is a possible D gene (5 bases). Germline V gives CDR1 MNHEY, CDR2 SMNVEV (reference sequence). Trimming pared 2 bases from V and 0 bases from J, leaving 11 bases between. The CDR3 has 16 amino acids. The CDR3 DNA follows: TGTGCCAGCAGTTTACTCCAGGGTTTAGCCAAAAACATTCAGTACTTC. Translated, it gives CASSLLQGLAKNIQYF.

The J gene is TRBJ2-1, the V gene TRBV9; 9 bases map to TRBD2. V shed 1 base, J shed 0 bases, and the junction held 8 bases outside the gene matches. The CDR3 sequence is 18 residues long. The germline CDR1 and CDR2 sequences are SGDLS and YYNGEE. The DNA for the CDR3 is TGTGCCAGCAGCGTACGGCCTTGGGGACTAGCCTCCTACAATGAGCAGTTCTTC. Amino acids: CASSVRPWGLASYNEQFF.

V gene TRBV13 combines with J gene TRBJ1-5, with TRBD1 identical over 9 bases. Germline V lookup: CDR1 PRHDT, CDR2 FYEKMQ (reference sequence). Losses at the gene ends were 0 bases for V and 4 bases for J; bases not matched to a gene: 7. CDR3 length: 17 residues. The CDR3 region has the DNA TGTGCCAGCAGCTTAGGTCCCGGGACAGGGATGAATCAGCCCCAGCATTTT. Its translation is CASSLGPGTGMNQPQHF.

The chain uses TRBV21-1 and TRBJ1-3; the table's D call, TRBD1, has no DNA check behind it. TRBV21-1 is listed as a pseudogene. This CDR3 has 16 amino acids. The CDR3 DNA follows: TGTGCCAGCAGCTCAACGGTAGGGGTCGCTGGAAACACCATATATTTT. It translates to CASSSTVGVAGNTIYF.